This T cell receptor beta chain is from a study of T cells in Graves' hyperthyroidism and ophthalmopathy. Amplification targeted TCR beta CDR3 regions from RNA transcripts. HTBI primers drove first-round RT-PCR of the TCR CDR3. A single record per CDR3 protein comes from TCRdb applying MiXCR to the multiplex PCR reads. Of 660,000 or so distinct CDR3 sequences in the sample, roughly 20% are singletons; the top ten hold 34%. J was trimmed by 5 bases and V by 3 bases; bases with no gene match: 22. CDR3 size: 19 residues. Germline V gene lookup returns CDR1 GTSNPN and CDR2 SVGIG (reference sequence). This chain joins TRBV30 and TRBJ2-3; 8 nucleotides line up with TRBD2. The TCR comes from a man under 40 with Graves' ophthalmopathy. Sequencing input: blood. Here the CDR3 DNA reads TGTGCCTGGAGCGTACGACCCGGGACTTCGCGGGAGGATGAAGATACGCAGTATTTT. The encoded protein is CAWSVRPGTSREDEDTQYF.